The 9 T cell receptor beta chains below come from one sample, sequenced in a study of a mutant IDH1 vaccine in newly diagnosed glioma. These receptors have no known antigen. Profiled with immunoSEQ multiplex PCR; TCRdb holds only in-frame clones, not every one. The sample holds about 28,000 clones; 80% to 85% are singletons and the top ten take under 20%. As for time point: week 23, last vaccination. The vaccine gave 300 ug of a 20-mer mutant IDH1 peptide subcutaneously per dose. The material sequenced was PBMCs, taken from a glioma patient whose treatment included an IDH1 peptide vaccine. These receptors were obtained from a woman in her 30s with glioma.

The chain's CDR3 is CASTTASRGNQPQHF. CDR3 nucleotides: TGTGCCAGCACGACGGCGAGTCGGGGCAATCAGCCCCAGCATTTT. This chain connects TRBV6-1 to TRBJ1-5; D remains ambiguous. The V and J ends lost 7 bases and 2 bases respectively, with 15 bases between them. The CDR3 is 15 residues long. Looked up from germline, CDR1 is MNHNS and CDR2 is SASEGT.

The chain combines TRBV2 with TRBJ1-5; D remains unclear. The CDR3 spans 13 residues. Per germline, CDR1 SNHLY and CDR2 FYNNEI. V was pared by 7 bases and J by 0 bases, with 7 bases between. CDR3 sequence (DNA): TGTGCCAGCACAGGATATAGCAATCAGCCCCAGCATTTT. Encoded protein: CASTGYSNQPQHF.

This clone was observed once. The V gene is TRBV5-6, the J gene TRBJ1-4; D perhaps matches TRBD1 (5 bases). The CDR3 is made up of 14 amino acids. V dropped 6 bases and J dropped 4 bases, with 13 bases sitting between them. Germline CDR1 and CDR2: SGHDT and YYEEEE. Here the CDR3 reads CASTEGRSNEKLFF. CDR3 sequence (DNA): TGTGCCAGCACCGAGGGACGGAGTAATGAAAAACTGTTTTTT.

This chain links TRBV6-5 with TRBJ2-7; 8 positions agree with TRBD1. This CDR3 region has 15 residues. Per germline, CDR1 MNHEY and CDR2 SVGAGI. V lost 5 bases and J lost 4; bases outside the gene matches: 10. In DNA form, the CDR3 reads TGTGCCAGCAGTAAAGAGGACAGGGCGGTGTACGAGCAGTACTTC. This encodes CASSKEDRAVYEQYF.

The J gene is TRBJ1-2, the V gene TRBV7-9, with D unclear. V lost 5 bases and J lost 7, with 17 bases in between. The length of the CDR3 is 14 residues. Germline V gene data show CDR1 as SEHNR and CDR2 as FQNEAQ (reference sequence). Here the CDR3 DNA reads TGTGCCAGCAGCGAAACCAGCTGGGAAGGTGGCTACACCTTC. It is translated as CASSETSWEGGYTF.

This clone was detected once. The chain combines TRBV6-1 with TRBJ1-1; 7 positions match TRBD1. V shed 8 bases and J 6 bases; nucleotides not matched to a gene: 9. The CDR3 totals 13 residues. Germline V gene data show CDR1 as MNHNS and CDR2 as SASEGT. Here the CDR3 reads CASDYRGNSEAFF. CDR3 bases: TGTGCCAGCGACTACAGGGGAAACTCTGAAGCTTTCTTT.

This clone was counted a few times. V and J are TRBV12-5 and TRBJ1-2, with TRBD1 identical over 9 bases. V shed 5 bases and J 4 bases; nucleotides not matched to a gene: 17. Germline CDR1 and CDR2: LGHNT and FRNRAP. This CDR3 has 18 amino acids. The DNA of the CDR3 is TGTGCTAGTGGTGCCAGGGACAGGGACGGTCCAAGCTCCTATGGCTACACCTTC. Translated: CASGARDRDGPSSYGYTF.

This clone occurred once. The rearrangement joins TRBV6-1 to TRBJ1-1, with unresolved D. V was shortened by 6 bases and J by 0 bases, with 14 bases between the two germline ends. Germline V gene lookup returns CDR1 MNHNS and CDR2 SASEGT. This CDR3 region has 15 residues. The CDR3 nucleotides are TGTGCCAGCAGCCCCCCCCGGACTTTGAACACTGAAGCTTTCTTT. Translated: CASSPPRTLNTEAFF.

The chain links TRBV5-6 to TRBJ2-3; D is ambiguous. Germline V CDR1 and CDR2: SGHDT, YYEEEE. This CDR3 has 13 residues. Trimming shortened V by 2 bases and J by 6 bases, and 10 bases separated the two germline ends. CDR3: CASSFTWSDTQYF. CDR3 in DNA: TGTGCCAGCAGCTTTACATGGTCGGATACGCAGTATTTT. The full variable domain, with the rest looked up from reference TRBV5-6 and TRBJ2-3, is DAGVTQSPTHLIKTRGQQVTLRCSPKSGHDTVSWYQQALGQGPQFIFQYYEEEERQRGNFPDRFSGHQFPNYSSELNVNALLLGDSALYLCASSFTWSDTQYFGPGTRLTVL.